This entry lists 14 T cell receptor beta chains sequenced from one sample in a study of blood T cell repertoires in COVID-19. Sequencing used immunoSEQ multiplex PCR; TCRdb keeps in-frame clones, though not all of them. In the table there are approximately 170,000 clones, approximately 87% of which are singletons. The sample consisted of peripheral blood. The source is a woman aged 55-70 years with COVID-19, enrolled during active disease.

The rearrangement links TRBV25-1 to TRBJ1-1; D is possibly TRBD1 (6 bases). Between the trimmed V and J ends, which lost 2 bases and 3 bases, there was a span of 7 bases. The CDR3 is 13 residues long. Germline lookup yields CDR1 MGHDK and CDR2 SYGVNS. CDR3 in DNA: TGTGCCAGCAGTGAAAGGGGGTACACTGAAGCTTTCTTT. It translates to CASSERGYTEAFF. Combining the CDR3 with reference TRBV25-1 and TRBJ1-1 gives the whole variable domain EADIYQTPRYLVIGTGKKITLECSQTMGHDKMYWYQQDPGMELHLIHYSYGVNSTEKGDLSSESTVSRIRTEHFPLTLESARPSHTSQYLCASSERGYTEAFFGQGTRLTVV.

This sequence joins TRBV3-1 (or the pseudogene TRBV3-2) and TRBJ2-7, with no clear D. The CDR3 consists of 13 residues. Germline V CDR1 and CDR2: LGHDT, YNNKEL (reference sequence). The V end lost 4 bases, the J end lost 3 bases, and 10 bases lay between the germline ends. This CDR3 is CASSPSIDYEQYF. DNA for the CDR3: TGTGCCAGCAGCCCCTCTATAGACTACGAGCAGTACTTC.

CDR3: CATSRNRGTNEKLFF. The CDR3 DNA follows: TGTGCCACCAGCAGAAACAGGGGCACTAATGAAAAACTGTTTTTT. The rearrangement joins TRBV15 to TRBJ1-4; 7 bases fit TRBD1. This CDR3 has 15 amino acids. The trim removed 2 bases at V and 2 bases at J, leaving 2 bases unmatched. Germline assignment: CDR1 LNHNV and CDR2 YYDKDF (reference sequence).

V is TRBV4-3 and J is TRBJ1-2, with a tentative D call TRBD1 (6 bases). Germline CDR1 and CDR2: LGHNA and YSLEER. Trimming removed 2 bases from V and 8 bases from J, with 15 bases in between. The CDR3 runs 14 residues. The CDR3 bases are TGCGCCAGCAGCCAACTCACAGGGTCGGGCGGCTACACCTTC. Translated, it gives CASSQLTGSGGYTF.

This clone was seen just once. The chain recombines TRBV5-1 with TRBJ2-7, with TRBD1 matching 8 bases. Trimming cost V 4 bases and J 0 bases; bases outside gene matches: 6. Germline loops: CDR1 SGHRS, CDR2 YFSETQ. This CDR3 contains 15 residues. For the CDR3, the DNA is TGCGCCAGCAGCGTAACAGGGGGGAGCTCCTACGAGCAGTACTTC. This gives the protein CASSVTGGSSYEQYF.

V usage is TRBV5-1 and J usage is TRBJ1-5; TRBD1 aligns across 10 bases. V lost 0 bases and J lost 6; bases outside the gene matches: 6. CDR3 length equals 16 residues. CDR1 and CDR2 from the germline V gene are SGHRS and YFSETQ. The CDR3 here is CASSLGDRGTGQPQHF. The CDR3 DNA follows: TGCGCCAGCAGCTTGGGGGACAGGGGCACAGGTCAGCCCCAGCATTTT.

The chain is built from TRBV29-1 and TRBJ1-1, with D unclear. The germline V and J ends were trimmed by 8 bases and 5 bases, with 12 bases remaining between them. CDR1 and CDR2 from the germline V gene are SQVTM and ANQGSEA. The CDR3 length is 11 residues. The CDR3 spells CSSEGGTEAFF. The CDR3 bases are TGCAGCTCTGAGGGCGGAACTGAAGCTTTCTTT.

This clone was detected once. The CDR3 loop is CASGLYGYTF. Written as DNA, the CDR3 is TGTGCCAGCGGACTCTATGGCTACACCTTC. This chain joins TRBV7-2 and TRBJ1-2; the D is unclear. The germline CDR1 and CDR2 sequences are SGHTA and FQGNSA. The CDR3 contains 10 residues. V was shortened by 8 bases and J by 4 bases, with 5 bases between the two germline ends.

J is TRBJ2-7 and V is TRBV5-1; 8 nucleotides agree with TRBD2. This CDR3 is 15 amino acids long. With V trimmed by 4 bases and J by 5 bases, 11 bases remained unmatched. Germline assignment: CDR1 SGHRS and CDR2 YFSETQ. The CDR3 bases are TGCGCCAGCAGCCGGCCCGGGGGGGCATACCACGAGCAGTACTTC. Its protein is CASSRPGGAYHEQYF.

The chain couples TRBV7-9 to TRBJ2-1, with 9 bases fitting TRBD2. Germline CDR1 reads SEHNR; CDR2 reads FQNEAQ (reference sequence). The length of the CDR3 is 14 residues. After removal of 2 bases from V and 9 bases from J, the junction contained 5 bases not matched to a gene. The CDR3 is CASSLKREVLEQFF. The CDR3 coding sequence is TGTGCCAGCAGCTTAAAGCGGGAGGTGCTTGAGCAGTTCTTC.

The chain is built from TRBV7-9 and TRBJ2-2, with D unresolved. Deletions cut 5 bases from V and 6 bases from J, with 13 bases between. CDR1 and CDR2 (germline): SEHNR, FQNEAQ (reference sequence). This CDR3 is 14 amino acids long. The CDR3 spells CASSPRVLSGELFF. CDR3 sequence (DNA): TGTGCCAGCAGCCCCCGGGTGCTATCCGGGGAGCTGTTTTTT.

The count of this clone is one. The genes are TRBV14 and TRBJ2-3, with TRBD2 identical over 10 bases. From germline, CDR1 is SGHDN and CDR2 FVKESK. Trimming cost V 4 bases and J 0 bases; bases outside gene matches: 10. CDR3 length: 18 amino acids. The CDR3, as DNA: TGTGCCAGCAGCCTACTAGCGGGAAGGGGCATTAGCACAGATACGCAGTATTTT. Translating gives CASSLLAGRGISTDTQYF. Looking up the rest from reference TRBV14 and TRBJ2-3 gives the full variable domain: EAGVTQFPSHSVIEKGQTVTLRCDPISGHDNLYWYRRVMGKEIKFLLHFVKESKQDESGMPNNRFLAERTGGTYSTLKVQPAELEDSGVYFCASSLLAGRGISTDTQYFGPGTRLTVL.

The V gene is TRBV7-2, the J gene TRBJ1-5; perhaps TRBD1 as D (6 bases). Germline V gene lookup returns CDR1 SGHTA and CDR2 FQGNSA. The V and J ends lost 0 bases and 6 bases respectively, with 9 bases between them. CDR3 size: 14 residues. The CDR3 sequence: CASSLAGAGQPQHF. In nucleotides, the CDR3 is TGTGCCAGCAGCTTAGCGGGGGCAGGTCAGCCCCAGCATTTT.

The genes are TRBV6-5 and TRBJ1-2; 7 bases match TRBD1. The CDR3 sequence is 13 residues long. V was pared by 6 bases and J by 2 bases, with 3 bases of the junction left unmatched. Germline V gene sequence: CDR1 MNHEY, CDR2 SVGAGI. CDR3 amino acids: CASRPGQNYGYTF. The CDR3 DNA sequence: TGTGCCAGCAGACCGGGACAGAACTATGGCTACACCTTC.